These 26 T cell receptor beta chains were all obtained from the same sample, sequenced in a study of T cell responses to AZD1222 COVID-19 vaccine. TCRdb's table, derived via immunoSEQ multiplex PCR, lists solely in-frame clones and lacks some. The profile shows under 140,000 clones, 65% to 85% of them singletons. The sequencing used peripheral blood, collected on day 0 of AZD1222 vaccination. These receptors came from an adult in good health.

The V gene is TRBV2, the J gene TRBJ2-6; 8 bases line up with TRBD2. Trimming cost V 6 bases and J 0 bases; bases outside gene matches: 7. The germline V gene has CDR1 SNHLY and CDR2 FYNNEI. This CDR3 contains 17 residues. For the CDR3, the DNA is TGTGCCAGCAGGGAGCGGGGGAGCAGCTCTGGGGCCAACGTCCTGACTTTC. Protein: CASRERGSSSGANVLTF. The full variable domain, completed using reference TRBV2 and TRBJ2-6, is EPEVTQTPSHQVTQMGQEVILRCVPISNHLYFYWYRQILGQKVEFLVSFYNNEISEKSEIFDDQFSVERPDGSNFTLKIRSTKLEDSAMYFCASRERGSSSGANVLTFGAGSRLTVL.

As regards this clone: At one of its ends the junction is not consistent with the germline gene, which may arise from a read error. This sequence joins TRBV27 and TRBJ1-2; D remains unclear. Germline assignment: CDR1 MNHEY and CDR2 SMNVEV (reference sequence). The CDR3 covers 13 residues. Here the CDR3 DNA reads TGTGCCAGCCGACTCGGAGCTAACTATGGCCACACCTTC. Amino acid sequence: CASRLGANYGHTF.

The chain has TRBV18 and TRBJ2-7; 11 nucleotides match TRBD1. Germline CDR1 reads KGHSH; CDR2 reads LQKENI. V lost 6 bases to trimming and J lost 6 bases; unmatched junction nucleotides: 1. This CDR3 contains 12 residues. The CDR3 here is CASSDRGLEQYF. For the CDR3, the DNA is TGTGCCAGCTCGGACAGGGGGCTCGAGCAGTACTTC.

This clone was detected a few times. The chain employs TRBV20-1 and TRBJ2-1, with D unclear. V was trimmed by 1 base and J by 7 bases, leaving 5 bases between them. Germline loops: CDR1 DFQATT, CDR2 SNEGSKA (reference sequence). CDR3 length equals 11 residues. The CDR3 DNA reads TGCAGTGCTAGAGTTATGAATGAGCAGTTCTTC. Amino acids: CSARVMNEQFF.

The chain uses TRBV7-2 and TRBJ1-4; 7 bases are a match to TRBD1. With 6 bases clipped from V and 7 bases from J, the junction kept 5 bases outside the gene matches. Germline CDR1 SGHTA, CDR2 FQGNSA. The CDR3 loop spans 13 amino acids. DNA of the CDR3: TGTGCCAGCAGTTCATACAGGGGTGAAAAACTGTTTTTT. Amino acids: CASSSYRGEKLFF.

V usage is TRBV5-6 and J usage is TRBJ2-2; D perhaps matches TRBD2 (6 bases). Germline lookup yields CDR1 SGHDT and CDR2 YYEEEE. With 1 base removed from V and 5 bases from J, the gap between germline ends came to 18 bases. The CDR3 has 17 amino acids. The CDR3 reads CASSLRFLPEGTGELFF. CDR3 sequence (DNA): TGTGCCAGCAGCTTGAGATTTCTACCGGAGGGGACCGGGGAGCTGTTTTTT.

The chain uses TRBV6-2 or TRBV6-3 and TRBJ1-2, with D perhaps matching TRBD1 (6 bases). The CDR3 is made up of 12 amino acids. CDR1 and CDR2 from the germline V gene are MNHEY and SVGEGT. Trimming took 5 bases from V and 5 from J, leaving 9 bases between them. The DNA for the CDR3 is TGTGCCAGCAGTAAGCAGGGGTATGGCTACACCTTC. Encoded protein: CASSKQGYGYTF.

This chain connects TRBV28 to TRBJ2-4; possibly TRBD2 for D (5 bases). The V end lost 3 bases, the J end lost 0 bases, and 15 bases lay between the germline ends. The CDR3 has 17 residues. Germline V gene sequence: CDR1 MDHEN, CDR2 SYDVKM. CDR3 coding DNA: TGTGCCAGCAGTTTTGTCAGGCGGGCCTTAGCCAAAAACATTCAGTACTTC. It codes for CASSFVRRALAKNIQYF.

This chain links TRBV6-5 with TRBJ1-2; TRBD1 might be the D (5 bases). The germline V and J ends were trimmed by 2 bases and 2 bases, with 9 bases remaining between them. Per germline, CDR1 MNHEY and CDR2 SVGAGI. The CDR3 consists of 14 residues. Here the CDR3 DNA reads TGTGCCAGCAGTTACCAGGCAGGGAACTATGGCTACACCTTC. Protein sequence: CASSYQAGNYGYTF.

The chain recombines TRBV5-5 with TRBJ1-3; a weak D match, TRBD1 (5 bases). The germline CDR1 and CDR2 sequences are SGHKS and YYEKEE (reference sequence). This CDR3 is 15 amino acids long. Trimming took 1 base from V and 0 from J, leaving 8 bases between them. CDR3 nucleotide sequence: TGTGCCAGCAGCTTGAGGGGTAGCTCTGGAAACACCATATATTTT. It codes for CASSLRGSSGNTIYF. Full variable domain (rest looked up from reference TRBV5-5 and TRBJ1-3): DAGVTQSPTHLIKTRGQQVTLRCSPISGHKSVSWYQQVLGQGPQFIFQYYEKEERGRGNFPDRFSARQFPNYSSELNVNALLLGDSALYLCASSLRGSSGNTIYFGEGSWLTVV.

The chain uses TRBV5-1 and TRBJ1-1; unclear D gene. The CDR3 runs 16 residues. The germline V gene encodes CDR1 SGHRS and CDR2 YFSETQ. The V gene lost 0 bases and the J gene lost 0 bases, with 12 bases spanning the gap. The CDR3 nucleotides read TGCGCCAGCAGCTTGGGTGGCAATATCATGAACACTGAAGCTTTCTTT. Its protein is CASSLGGNIMNTEAFF. The full variable domain, with the rest looked up from reference TRBV5-1 and TRBJ1-1, is KAGVTQTPRYLIKTRGQQVTLSCSPISGHRSVSWYQQTPGQGLQFLFEYFSETQRNKGNFPGRFSGRQFSNSRSEMNVSTLELGDSALYLCASSLGGNIMNTEAFFGQGTRLTVV.

V usage is TRBV6-5 and J usage is TRBJ2-3; D is uncertain. The V end lost 5 bases, the J end lost 0 bases, and 0 bases lay between the germline ends. Germline assignment: CDR1 MNHEY and CDR2 SVGAGI. The CDR3 spans 11 residues. CDR3 amino acids: CASSSTDTQYF. In DNA, the CDR3 is TGTGCCAGCAGTAGCACAGATACGCAGTATTTT.

V is TRBV7-9 and J is TRBJ1-1; D is possibly TRBD1 (5 bases). Germline CDR1 and CDR2: SEHNR and FQNEAQ (reference sequence). The CDR3 runs 13 residues. V was cut by 2 bases and J by 8 bases, with 12 bases left in between. CDR3: CASSLSITGEAFF. CDR3 DNA: TGTGCCAGCAGCTTAAGTATTACAGGCGAAGCTTTCTTT.

The V gene is TRBV13, the J gene TRBJ1-2, with 7 positions matching TRBD1. Germline V lookup: CDR1 PRHDT, CDR2 FYEKMQ (reference sequence). This CDR3 has 13 residues. The J segment lost 8 bases and the V segment lost 6 bases, leaving 9 bases of the junction unmatched. CDR3 DNA sequence: TGTGCCAGCAGGGAGGGACAGCTGAGCGGCTACACCTTC. This gives the protein CASREGQLSGYTF.

The CDR3 coding sequence is TGTGCCAGCAGCCAAGACGCAGGGGGCGATTCACCCCTCCACTTT. It encodes CASSQDAGGDSPLHF. The chain combines TRBV3-1 (or the pseudogene TRBV3-2) with TRBJ1-6; TRBD1 aligns across 8 bases. The ends lost 0 bases at V and 8 bases at J; junction bases unmatched: 3. CDR1 and CDR2 (germline): LGHDT, YNNKEL (reference sequence). The CDR3 covers 15 residues.

J is TRBJ2-1 and V is TRBV28; 8 bases agree with TRBD1. Trimming took 5 bases from V and 0 from J; bases not matched to a gene: 12. CDR3 length equals 18 residues. CDR1 is MDHEN, CDR2 SYDVKM, per germline. CDR3 loop: CASSQTQGQGSSYNEQFF. The CDR3 coding sequence is TGTGCCAGCAGTCAGACCCAAGGACAGGGTAGCTCCTACAATGAGCAGTTCTTC.

The CDR3 DNA is TGTGCCAGCAGCTTAATCGGGACAGCTTATGAAAAACTGTTTTTT. Its protein is CASSLIGTAYEKLFF. J is TRBJ1-4 and V is TRBV7-2, with 7 bases matching TRBD1. Germline loops: CDR1 SGHTA, CDR2 FQGNSA. The CDR3 loop spans 15 amino acids. Unmatched junction bases numbered 6, after V lost 2 bases and J lost 6 bases. Supplemented by reference TRBV7-2 and TRBJ1-4, the full variable domain reads GAGVSQSPSNKVTEKGKDVELRCDPISGHTALYWYRQSLGQGLEFLIYFQGNSAPDKSGLPSDRFSAERTGGSVSTLTIQRTQQEDSAVYLCASSLIGTAYEKLFFGSGTQLSVL.

The chain uses TRBV5-1 and TRBJ2-7; 7 bases are shared with TRBD1. The V gene's germline CDR1 is SGHRS and CDR2 YFSETQ. The CDR3 runs 14 residues. J lost 5 bases, V lost 0 bases, and 5 bases had no gene match. The CDR3: CASSLEDRSHEQYF. As DNA, the CDR3 is TGCGCCAGCAGCTTGGAGGACAGGTCCCACGAGCAGTACTTC.

The J gene is TRBJ1-4, the V gene TRBV3-1 (or the pseudogene TRBV3-2); 10 positions match TRBD1. The length of the CDR3 is 19 residues. The V gene end was trimmed by 4 bases and the J gene end by 5 bases; junction bases not matched to a gene: 16. CDR1 is LGHDT and CDR2 is YNNKEL in the germline V gene (reference sequence). The CDR3 reads CASSPATVSTGGLNEKLFF. The CDR3 DNA reads TGTGCCAGCAGCCCGGCAACGGTTTCGACAGGGGGCCTGAATGAAAAACTGTTTTTT.

The V and J genes are TRBV6-4 and TRBJ2-3; 11 bases fit TRBD2. Per germline, CDR1 MRHNA and CDR2 SNTAGT. This CDR3 comprises 14 residues. With V trimmed by 10 bases and J by 2 bases, 5 bases remained unmatched. The CDR3 loop is CANKGLAVTDTQYF. The CDR3 bases are TGTGCCAACAAGGGACTAGCGGTCACAGATACGCAGTATTTT.

This chain connects TRBV6-6 to TRBJ1-1; D gene uncertain. The CDR3 runs to 14 residues. Deletions cut 5 bases from V and 0 bases from J, with 10 bases between. Germline CDR1 MNHNY, CDR2 SVGAGI (reference sequence). CDR3 loop: CASSPQVMNTEAFF. The CDR3 nucleotides read TGTGCCAGCAGTCCGCAAGTAATGAACACTGAAGCTTTCTTT.

This clone was seen once. V is TRBV4-1 and J is TRBJ2-3, with D maybe TRBD2 (6 bases). Trimming removed 1 base at V and 2 bases at J, with 22 bases between. Germline V gene sequence: CDR1 MGHRA, CDR2 YSYEKL. The CDR3 has 19 amino acids. CDR3 bases: TGCGCCAGCAGCCAAGTTTTCACGCGAGTAGCGGAAATCACAGATACGCAGTATTTT. It specifies CASSQVFTRVAEITDTQYF.

The genes are TRBV30 and TRBJ2-2, with TRBD2 identical over 15 bases. Trimming removed 5 bases from V and 6 bases from J; junction bases left unmatched: 7. Germline CDR1 GTSNPN, CDR2 SVGIG (reference sequence). The CDR3 spans 16 residues. The CDR3, as DNA: TGTGCCTGGGAGACTGGACTAGCGGGGGGGCCCGGGGAGCTGTTTTTT. Protein product: CAWETGLAGGPGELFF.

The chain has TRBV19 and TRBJ1-4; D may be TRBD1 (6 bases). Germline V gives CDR1 LNHDA, CDR2 SQIVND (reference sequence). The V end was cut by 4 bases, the J end by 3 bases, with 12 bases between. The CDR3 runs 15 residues. Here the CDR3 DNA reads TGTGCCAGTAGTAACTACAGGGTCCCTAATGAAAAACTGTTTTTT. Its translation: CASSNYRVPNEKLFF. The entire variable domain, with the rest obtained from reference TRBV19 and TRBJ1-4, is as follows: DGGITQSPKYLFRKEGQNVTLSCEQNLNHDAMYWYRQDPGQGLRLIYYSQIVNDFQKGDIAEGYSVSREKKESFPLTVTSAQKNPTAFYLCASSNYRVPNEKLFFGSGTQLSVL.

This clone has at least ten counts. The chain carries TRBV10-1 and TRBJ1-1; maybe TRBD1 (6 bases). Trimming took 5 bases from V and 1 from J, leaving 14 bases between them. This CDR3 has 15 amino acids. Per the germline V gene, CDR1 is WNHNN and CDR2 is SYGVQD (reference sequence). CDR3 protein: CASSKLQGRNTEAFF. CDR3 sequence (DNA): TGCGCCAGCAGTAAACTACAGGGACGGAACACTGAAGCTTTCTTT.

The V call is TRBV4-1, the J call TRBJ1-1, with D unresolved. This CDR3 contains 16 residues. CDR1 is MGHRA and CDR2 is YSYEKL in the germline V gene. V dropped 1 base and J dropped 4 bases, with 16 bases sitting between them. CDR3 amino acids: CASSQGVWETSTEAFF. DNA for the CDR3: TGCGCCAGCAGCCAAGGGGTGTGGGAGACTTCCACTGAAGCTTTCTTT.